These 25 T cell receptor beta chains were all obtained from the same sample, sequenced in a study of T-cell reconstitution after alpha-beta-depleted transplantation in children. Library preparation (for TCRbeta) was performed with unique molecular identifiers. TCRdb re-called the PCR reads with MiXCR, one entry per CDR3 protein. The data contain around 200,000 distinct CDR3 sequences, approximately 6.8% of them singletons. Material: PBMCs from the stem cell graft donor, obtained from the stem cell graft. Every receptor here comes from a human donor who donated a stem cell graft to a child with Wiskott-Aldrich syndrome.

This clonotype was counted a few times. This sequence joins TRBV2 and TRBJ2-2, with 9 positions matching TRBD2. The germline gives CDR1 SNHLY, CDR2 FYNNEI. The CDR3 consists of 19 residues. V lost 5 bases and J lost 0; bases outside the gene matches: 13. In nucleotides, the CDR3 is TGTGCCAGCAGTCCCCTGGGACTAGCTAACCCCACGAACACCGGGGAGCTGTTTTTT. Translated: CASSPLGLANPTNTGELFF.

The sample holds many counts of this clonotype. The V gene is TRBV5-1, the J gene TRBJ1-2; 9 bases agree with TRBD1. Germline values: CDR1 SGHRS, CDR2 YFSETQ. CDR3 length equals 14 residues. After removal of 7 bases from V and 3 bases from J, the junction contained 7 bases not matched to a gene. CDR3 in amino acids: CASGTGSDHYGYTF. The CDR3 DNA is TGCGCCAGCGGGACAGGGTCCGACCACTATGGCTACACCTTC.

This clonotype was seen at least ten times. This rearrangement joins TRBV5-1 to TRBJ1-2; 7 bases align to TRBD1. The CDR3 sequence is 17 residues long. Germline V lookup: CDR1 SGHRS, CDR2 YFSETQ. The J segment lost 2 bases and the V segment lost 4 bases, leaving 14 bases of the junction unmatched. The CDR3 spells CASSPDGVGQSNYGYTF. In DNA form, the CDR3 reads TGCGCCAGCAGCCCTGACGGAGTGGGACAGAGCAACTATGGCTACACCTTC.

In this sample, this clonotype turned up a few times. The rearrangement links TRBV5-4 to TRBJ1-1; a possible D gene is TRBD1 (5 bases). The V end lost 2 bases, the J end lost 11 bases, and 13 bases lay between the germline ends. This CDR3 has 12 residues. The germline V gene has CDR1 SGHNT and CDR2 YYREEE (reference sequence). CDR3 DNA: TGTGCCAGCAGCTTAAATGGGGGGATGGCTTTCTTT. This translates into CASSLNGGMAFF.

This clonotype was found a few times. The rearrangement links TRBV25-1 to TRBJ1-1; D is possibly TRBD1 (6 bases). V was clipped by 3 bases and J by 5 bases, with 13 bases between them. In germline, CDR1 is MGHDK, CDR2 SYGVNS. The CDR3 covers 14 residues. CDR3 sequence reads: CASSDPSGETEAFF. Written as DNA, the CDR3 is TGTGCCAGCAGTGACCCCTCAGGGGAAACTGAAGCTTTCTTT.

The genes are TRBV20-1 and TRBJ1-5, with D perhaps TRBD1 (5 bases). CDR1 is DFQATT and CDR2 is SNEGSKA in the germline V gene (reference sequence). The CDR3 runs 14 residues. Trimming removed 5 bases from V and 0 bases from J, with 11 bases in between. CDR3 in DNA: TGCAGTGCTCTCGGGGGATATAGCAATCAGCCCCAGCATTTT. Residues: CSALGGYSNQPQHF.

This clonotype came up many times. The rearrangement uses TRBV20-1 and TRBJ2-7; no clear D. The ends were cut back, 2 bases at V and 5 bases at J, with 10 bases in the middle. The CDR3 runs 12 residues. Germline lookup yields CDR1 DFQATT and CDR2 SNEGSKA (reference sequence). The CDR3 here is CSARTGPNEQYF. The CDR3 coding sequence is TGCAGTGCTAGAACGGGCCCCAACGAGCAGTACTTC.

J is TRBJ2-3 and V is TRBV5-1; no clear D gene. The CDR3 is made up of 15 amino acids. V was pared by 0 bases and J by 0 bases, with 8 bases between. Germline CDR1 SGHRS, CDR2 YFSETQ. CDR3 in amino acids: CASSLDRRSTDTQYF. CDR3 sequence (DNA): TGCGCCAGCAGCTTGGATCGCCGTAGCACAGATACGCAGTATTTT.

The rearrangement joins TRBV7-2 to TRBJ2-1, with 10 bases fitting TRBD1. The length of the CDR3 is 17 residues. The V and J ends lost 5 bases and 5 bases, in that order; junction bases with no gene match: 12. From germline, CDR1 is SGHTA and CDR2 FQGNSA. The CDR3 loop is CASSRRNPGQGHNEQFF. In DNA form, the CDR3 reads TGTGCCAGCAGCAGACGAAACCCGGGACAGGGGCACAATGAGCAGTTCTTC.

This clonotype has at least ten counts. This chain uses TRBV2 with TRBJ2-7; 8 bases match TRBD1. CDR3 length: 14 amino acids. The V and J ends lost 3 bases and 5 bases, in that order; junction bases with no gene match: 6. Germline CDR1 and CDR2: SNHLY and FYNNEI. CDR3 DNA sequence: TGTGCCAGCAGTGAGAGACAGGGGACGGACGAGCAGTACTTC. Encoded protein: CASSERQGTDEQYF.

V gene TRBV5-1 combines with J gene TRBJ2-1, with 11 nucleotides matching TRBD1. The V gene end was trimmed by 4 bases and the J gene end by 8 bases; junction bases not matched to a gene: 8. Germline V gene data show CDR1 as SGHRS and CDR2 as YFSETQ. The CDR3 has 15 residues. As DNA, the CDR3 is TGCGCCAGCAGCCACAGGACAGGGGGCTTCGATGAGCAGTTCTTC. It yields the protein CASSHRTGGFDEQFF.

This chain joins TRBV11-3 and TRBJ2-1; tentatively, D is TRBD2 (5 bases). Trimming shortened V by 5 bases and J by 4 bases, and 15 bases separated the two germline ends. The CDR3 sequence is 15 residues long. The germline CDR1 and CDR2 sequences are SGHNT and YENEEA. CDR3 sequence reads: CASSSGKDGYNEQFF. CDR3 nucleotides: TGTGCCAGCAGCAGCGGTAAGGACGGTTACAATGAGCAGTTCTTC.

The V and J genes are TRBV5-1 and TRBJ2-1; perhaps TRBD2 as D (5 bases). The germline V gene has CDR1 SGHRS and CDR2 YFSETQ. The CDR3 runs 14 residues. Trimming pared 0 bases from V and 5 bases from J, leaving 9 bases between. The CDR3 bases are TGCGCCAGCAGCTTGGTGCGGGTCCACAATGAGCAGTTCTTC. Protein product: CASSLVRVHNEQFF.

Only a few counts were recorded for this clonotype. This sequence joins TRBV6-6 and TRBJ2-1; D is perhaps TRBD1 (6 bases). The germline V gene encodes CDR1 MNHNY and CDR2 SVGAGI (reference sequence). This CDR3 is 13 amino acids long. With 7 bases removed from V and 2 bases from J, the gap between germline ends came to 9 bases. Here the CDR3 reads CASNTGTYNEQFF. The CDR3 coding sequence is TGTGCCAGCAATACAGGGACCTACAATGAGCAGTTCTTC.

This clonotype appeared many times. This rearrangement joins TRBV7-2 to TRBJ2-2; 16 nucleotides align to TRBD2. This CDR3 region has 17 residues. In germline, CDR1 is SGHTA, CDR2 FQGNSA. Trimming cost V 5 bases and J 6 bases; bases outside gene matches: 6. The CDR3: CASSPGLAGGPSGELFF. CDR3 coding DNA: TGTGCCAGCAGCCCGGGACTAGCGGGGGGGCCATCCGGGGAGCTGTTTTTT.

A remark on this clonotype: One base away lies a much larger clone, so this may be a sequencing read error. The V call is TRBV7-8, the J call TRBJ2-2; no clear D gene. Germline V lookup: CDR1 SGHVS, CDR2 FQNEAQ. The CDR3 runs 13 residues. The CDR3 nucleotides are TGTTCCAGCAGCTTCGAGAACACCGGGGAGCTGTTTTTT. This encodes CSSSFENTGELFF.

There are many counts of this clonotype. The V gene is TRBV5-1, the J gene TRBJ2-6; D possibly corresponds to TRBD2 (6 bases). Germline CDR1 SGHRS, CDR2 YFSETQ. The CDR3 has 15 residues. The V end was cut by 3 bases, the J end by 1 base, with 8 bases between. CDR3 nucleotides: TGCGCCAGCAGCTCTGCGGGGTCTGGGGCCAACGTCCTGACTTTC. Residues: CASSSAGSGANVLTF.

The rearrangement joins TRBV20-1 to TRBJ2-7, with TRBD1 as a possible D gene (6 bases). With 3 bases removed from V and 0 bases from J, the gap between germline ends came to 12 bases. Germline loops: CDR1 DFQATT, CDR2 SNEGSKA (reference sequence). The CDR3 totals 14 residues. The CDR3 loop reads CSARADRNSYEQYF. The CDR3 DNA reads TGCAGTGCTAGGGCCGACAGGAACTCCTACGAGCAGTACTTC.

This clonotype was seen at least ten times. The chain recombines TRBV20-1 with TRBJ2-1; 9 bases are a match to TRBD2. CDR3 size: 14 residues. Germline V gene lookup returns CDR1 DFQATT and CDR2 SNEGSKA (reference sequence). V lost 4 bases, J lost 4 bases, and 5 bases stayed unmatched. The CDR3 nucleotides are TGCAGTGCTACAGGGACTAGCCGTTACAATGAGCAGTTCTTC. This gives the protein CSATGTSRYNEQFF.

This sequence joins TRBV4-1 and TRBJ2-3, with TRBD1 matching 10 bases. The CDR3 length is 15 residues. The V gene's germline CDR1 is MGHRA and CDR2 YSYEKL. J lost 5 bases, V lost 8 bases, and 10 bases had no gene match. The CDR3 region is CASGFEDRGGDTQYF. As DNA, the CDR3 is TGCGCCAGCGGATTCGAGGACAGGGGGGGAGATACGCAGTATTTT.

This clonotype has at least ten counts. V and J are TRBV6-1 and TRBJ2-6, with D possibly being TRBD1 (6 bases). Looked up from germline, CDR1 is MNHNS and CDR2 is SASEGT. The CDR3 runs to 14 residues. Trimming removed 8 bases from V and 4 bases from J, with 12 bases in between. CDR3 sequence reads: CASVMGAGANVLTF. In nucleotides, the CDR3 is TGTGCCAGCGTGATGGGGGCAGGGGCCAACGTCCTGACTTTC.

The sample holds a few counts of this clonotype. The J gene is TRBJ1-4, the V gene TRBV3-1; 9 nucleotides match TRBD1. V lost 4 bases, J lost 3 bases, and 0 bases stayed unmatched. Germline CDR1 LGHDT, CDR2 YNNKEL (reference sequence). CDR3 size: 14 residues. The CDR3 DNA reads as TGTGCCAGCAGCCGGACAGGGGCTAATGAAAAACTGTTTTTT. Amino acid sequence: CASSRTGANEKLFF.

This clonotype was seen at least ten times. This chain links TRBV29-1 with TRBJ1-1; unclear D gene. The CDR3 has 14 amino acids. Germline V lookup: CDR1 SQVTM, CDR2 ANQGSEA. The V end lost 4 bases, the J end lost 0 bases, and 12 bases lay between the germline ends. This CDR3 reads CSVAVRRMNTEAFF. CDR3 coding DNA: TGCAGCGTTGCGGTTCGGCGGATGAACACTGAAGCTTTCTTT. Together with reference TRBV29-1 and TRBJ1-1, the CDR3 gives the full variable domain: SAVISQKPSRDICQRGTSLTIQCQVDSQVTMMFWYRQQPGQSLTLIATANQGSEATYESGFVIDKFPISRPNLTFSTLTVSNMSPEDSSIYLCSVAVRRMNTEAFFGQGTRLTVV.

There are many counts of this clonotype. The CDR3 region has the DNA TGTGCCAGCAGTTCAGGACTAGCGGGAGCCCTCGCCTACGAGCAGTACTTC. Encoded protein: CASSSGLAGALAYEQYF. The chain has TRBV9 and TRBJ2-7, with TRBD2 identical over 13 bases. This CDR3 contains 17 residues. The germline V gene encodes CDR1 SGDLS and CDR2 YYNGEE. Unmatched junction bases numbered 10, after V lost 5 bases and J lost 2 bases.

In this sample, this clonotype turned up many times. The chain employs TRBV7-9 and TRBJ2-2; 11 positions agree with TRBD2. The CDR3 is made up of 17 amino acids. Germline CDR1 SEHNR, CDR2 FQNEAQ (reference sequence). J was trimmed by 7 bases and V by 5 bases; bases with no gene match: 12. For the CDR3, the DNA is TGTGCCAGCAGCCGATTAACTAGCGGGAGTAAGGACGGGGAGCTGTTTTTT. As protein: CASSRLTSGSKDGELFF.